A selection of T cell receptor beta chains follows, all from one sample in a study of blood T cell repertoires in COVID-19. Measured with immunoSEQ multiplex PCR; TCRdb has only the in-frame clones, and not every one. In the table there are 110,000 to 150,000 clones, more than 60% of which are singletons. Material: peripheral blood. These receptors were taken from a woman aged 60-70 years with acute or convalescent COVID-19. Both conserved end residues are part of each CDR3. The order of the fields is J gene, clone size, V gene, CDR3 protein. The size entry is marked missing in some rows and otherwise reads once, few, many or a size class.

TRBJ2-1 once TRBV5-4 CASSLYKDLGWDNEQFF
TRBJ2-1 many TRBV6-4 CASSLRGRTVVDYNEQFF
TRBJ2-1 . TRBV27 CASSPLSGSSYNEQFF
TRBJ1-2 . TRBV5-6 CASSLVAKGQGHYGYTF
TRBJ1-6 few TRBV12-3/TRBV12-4 CASSLLYGSPLHF
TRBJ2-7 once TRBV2 CASSVTSGFYEQYF
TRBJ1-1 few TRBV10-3 CAIRSGQGNTEAFF
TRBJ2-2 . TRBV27 CASTSISFTGELFF
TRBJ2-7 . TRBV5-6 CASSLISQLYEQYF
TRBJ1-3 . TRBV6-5 CASSQGQGAGNTIYF
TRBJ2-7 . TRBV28 CASSLDGGANEQYF
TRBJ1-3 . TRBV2 CASREGGNTIYF
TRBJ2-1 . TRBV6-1 CASSDEARSIIDEQFF
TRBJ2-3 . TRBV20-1 CSASFAGGADTQYF
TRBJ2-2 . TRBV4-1 CASSQGQVNTGELFF
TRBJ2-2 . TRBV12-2 CASRLPYPRTGKRRSGELFF
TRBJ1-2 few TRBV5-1 CASSGGGWAWGYTF
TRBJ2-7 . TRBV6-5 CASSYGRTRTYEQYF
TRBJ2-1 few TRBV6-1 CASSALIAGVKGGEQFF
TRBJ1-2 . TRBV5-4 CASSLQGVNYGYTF
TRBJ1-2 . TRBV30 CAWSEWSYGYTF
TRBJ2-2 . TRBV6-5 CASSYSTGTGELFF
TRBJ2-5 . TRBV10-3 CAISTGPRGETQYF
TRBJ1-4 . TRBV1 CTSSQVGGPGGNEKLFF
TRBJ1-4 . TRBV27 CASSLSRRAELFF
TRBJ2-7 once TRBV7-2 CASSLEGTSGTYEQYF
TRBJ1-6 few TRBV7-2 CASSARVVNNSPLHF
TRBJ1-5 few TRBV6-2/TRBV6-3 CASSYPGAGIQPQHF
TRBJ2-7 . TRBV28 CASSFVRGLAGEQYF
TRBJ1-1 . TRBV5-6 CASSPGLNDRTAFF
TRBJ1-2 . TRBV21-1 CASSNAQGHLYGYTF
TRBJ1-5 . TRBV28 CASSAIRQGLINQPQHF
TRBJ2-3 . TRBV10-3 CAISPTTSHTDTQYF
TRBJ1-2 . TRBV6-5 CASSSRNYGYTF
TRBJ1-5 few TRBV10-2 CASSPGQGVSQPQHF
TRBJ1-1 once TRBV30 CAWRGQGKNTEAFF
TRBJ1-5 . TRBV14 CASSPGLNQPQHF
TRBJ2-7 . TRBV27 CASSRAGGTSRTQYF
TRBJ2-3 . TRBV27 CASSLLLATDTQYF
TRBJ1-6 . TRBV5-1 CASRPGQTGSNSPLHF
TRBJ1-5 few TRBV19 CASSIGGNQPQHF
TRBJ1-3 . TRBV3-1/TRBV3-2 CASSQRRSGNTIYF
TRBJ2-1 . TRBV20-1 CSASNPSYAYNEQFF